The 27 T cell receptor beta chains below all came from one sample that was sequenced in a study of T cells in Graves' hyperthyroidism and ophthalmopathy. RNA transcripts yielded amplified TCR beta CDR3 regions. TCR CDR3 regions were first amplified by RT-PCR with HTBI primers. TCRdb redid the calling of the multiplex PCR reads with MiXCR, one entry per CDR3 protein. This sample yields 550,000 to 650,000 distinct CDR3 sequences, of which about 14% are seen a single time; 5.8% belongs to the top ten. Sequencing used blood. These receptor sequences come from a woman aged 25 to 39 with Graves' hyperthyroidism that later progressed to Graves' ophthalmopathy.

In this sample, this clonotype turned up many times. This chain links TRBV27 with TRBJ1-6, with D uncertain. The CDR3 has 13 residues. Trimming left V 2 bases short and J 10 bases short, with 9 bases between. CDR1 is MNHEY and CDR2 is SMNVEV in the germline V gene (reference sequence). CDR3 bases: TGTGCCAGCAGTTTAAGTTTTGTCTCACCCCTCCACTTT. It is translated as CASSLSFVSPLHF.

Ten or more counts support this clonotype. The rearrangement joins TRBV12-3 or TRBV12-4 to TRBJ1-1, with no clear D. The CDR3 covers 17 residues. Trimming stripped 7 bases from V and 0 bases from J, with 21 bases between. Here the CDR3 reads CASIPQPRYAMNTEAFF. DNA of the CDR3: TGTGCCAGCATTCCCCAACCAAGGTACGCTATGAACACTGAAGCTTTCTTT.

J is TRBJ2-2 and V is TRBV18; TRBD1 or TRBD2 may be the D gene (5 bases each). CDR1 is KGHSH and CDR2 is LQKENI in the germline V gene. The ends were cut back, 1 base at V and 5 bases at J, with 14 bases in the middle. The length of the CDR3 is 16 residues. The CDR3 DNA reads TGTGCCAGCTCACCACTCACTAGGGGCATGACCGGGGAGCTGTTTTTT. Translation gives CASSPLTRGMTGELFF. Complete variable domain (other parts from reference TRBV18 and TRBJ2-2): NAGVMQNPRHLVRRRGQEARLRCSPMKGHSHVYWYRQLPEEGLKFMVYLQKENIIDESGMPKERFSAEFPKEGPSILRIQQVVRGDSAAYFCASSPLTRGMTGELFFGEGSRLTVL.

The chain combines TRBV2 with TRBJ2-5; no reliable D call. This CDR3 is 12 amino acids long. Trimming cost V 5 bases and J 7 bases, with 11 bases left between them. Germline CDR1 and CDR2: SNHLY and FYNNEI. The CDR3 reads CASSSVWWTQYF. The CDR3 bases are TGTGCCAGCAGTAGCGTTTGGTGGACCCAGTACTTC.

This clonotype was counted many times. The V gene is TRBV20-1, the J gene TRBJ1-4, with no clear D. V shed 5 bases and J shed 4 bases, with 8 bases lying between them. Germline V lookup: CDR1 DFQATT, CDR2 SNEGSKA (reference sequence). The length of the CDR3 is 12 residues. CDR3 bases: TGCAGTGCTCCGGACGGTAATGAAAAACTGTTTTTT. Its protein is CSAPDGNEKLFF.

This sequence joins TRBV7-3 and TRBJ1-1; 10 bases map to TRBD1. J gave up 4 bases and V 2 bases, and 7 bases lay outside the gene matches. This CDR3 has 16 amino acids. Germline V gene data show CDR1 as SGHTA and CDR2 as FQGTGA. CDR3: CASSLEPGQGSTEAFF. CDR3 DNA sequence: TGTGCCAGCAGCTTAGAGCCGGGACAGGGGAGCACTGAAGCTTTCTTT. The variable domain in full, completed from reference TRBV7-3 and TRBJ1-1, reads GAGVSQTPSNKVTEKGKYVELRCDPISGHTALYWYRQSLGQGPEFLIYFQGTGAADDSGLPNDRFFAVRPEGSVSTLKIQRTERGDSAVYLCASSLEPGQGSTEAFFGQGTRLTVV.

This clonotype was counted a few times. The V gene is TRBV10-3, the J gene TRBJ2-1; 7 bases fit TRBD2. This CDR3 region has 15 residues. Germline V lookup: CDR1 ENHRY, CDR2 SYGVKD. J was trimmed by 2 bases and V by 10 bases; bases with no gene match: 11. DNA of the CDR3: TGTGCCACCGCGGGGCCGGGAGGAGCCTACAATGAGCAGTTCTTC. Residues: CATAGPGGAYNEQFF.

This clonotype was detected ten times or more. The rearrangement links TRBV11-3 to TRBJ2-7; TRBD2 matches 7 bases. CDR3 length: 15 residues. Germline V gene sequence: CDR1 SGHNT, CDR2 YENEEA. V lost 1 base, J lost 4 bases, and 7 bases stayed unmatched. The CDR3 spells CASSLGRGREYEQYF. CDR3 sequence (DNA): TGTGCCAGCAGCTTAGGTCGCGGGAGAGAGTACGAGCAGTACTTC.

This clonotype was found a few times. The J gene is TRBJ2-4, the V gene TRBV20-1, with 10 bases matching TRBD2. The length of the CDR3 is 12 residues. The V gene's germline CDR1 is DFQATT and CDR2 SNEGSKA (reference sequence). V gave up 5 bases and J gave up 11 bases; unmatched junction bases: 6. The CDR3 DNA follows: TGCAGTGCTTCGACCGGGACTAGCGTTCAGTACTTC. Translation gives CSASTGTSVQYF.

This clonotype was counted at least ten times. The chain uses TRBV7-9 and TRBJ1-2; TRBD1 is a possible D gene (5 bases). The CDR3 spans 15 residues. CDR1 and CDR2 (germline): SEHNR, FQNEAQ (reference sequence). V was pared by 4 bases and J by 7 bases, with 19 bases between. CDR3 DNA: TGTGCCAGCAGCTATGGGGACGGGGCCGGGGCTGGCTACACCTTC. Its translation: CASSYGDGAGAGYTF.

This clonotype was seen ten or more times. The chain joins TRBV7-9 to TRBJ2-1, with TRBD2 matching over 14 bases. Per germline, CDR1 SEHNR and CDR2 FQNEAQ (reference sequence). The V gene end was trimmed by 4 bases and the J gene end by 9 bases; junction bases not matched to a gene: 5. There are 15 residues in the CDR3. The CDR3 spells CASSSRTSGRTEQFF. The CDR3 DNA sequence: TGTGCCAGCAGCTCCCGGACTAGCGGGAGGACTGAGCAGTTCTTC. The whole variable domain, remainder taken from reference TRBV7-9 and TRBJ2-1, is DTGVSQNPRHKITKRGQNVTFRCDPISEHNRLYWYRQTLGQGPEFLTYFQNEAQLEKSRLLSDRFSAERPKGSFSTLEIQRTEQGDSAMYLCASSSRTSGRTEQFFGPGTRLTVL.

This clonotype was detected ten times or more. This chain links TRBV18 with TRBJ1-1, with D unresolved. This CDR3 has 15 residues. The ends were cut back, 3 bases at V and 3 bases at J, with 14 bases in the middle. The germline V gene encodes CDR1 KGHSH and CDR2 LQKENI. The CDR3 loop is CASSPPRRGDTEAFF. In DNA, the CDR3 is TGTGCCAGCTCACCCCCCCGGAGAGGAGACACTGAAGCTTTCTTT.

V usage is TRBV5-6 and J usage is TRBJ1-6; D is unresolved. This CDR3 is built from 15 residues. Germline V gene sequence: CDR1 SGHDT, CDR2 YYEEEE. Trimming shortened V by 3 bases and J by 13 bases, and 20 bases separated the two germline ends. CDR3 loop: CASSWMGSTIHPLHF. CDR3 coding DNA: TGTGCCAGCAGCTGGATGGGGTCGACAATTCACCCCCTCCACTTT.

This clonotype was seen at least ten times. The chain uses TRBV27 and TRBJ2-1; D possibly corresponds to TRBD2 (5 bases). CDR1 MNHEY and CDR2 SMNVEV come from the germline V gene (reference sequence). The CDR3 loop spans 15 amino acids. The V end was cut by 0 bases, the J end by 9 bases, with 15 bases between. This CDR3 reads CASSLSGSWVGEQFF. In DNA, the CDR3 is TGTGCCAGCAGTTTATCGGGGAGTTGGGTAGGTGAGCAGTTCTTC.

This clonotype has at least ten counts. The rearrangement links TRBV14 to TRBJ1-4, with D unresolved. CDR1 and CDR2 from the germline V gene are SGHDN and FVKESK. The CDR3 has 13 amino acids. V lost 0 bases and J lost 7, with 6 bases in between. The CDR3 protein is CASSQDRGEKLFF. CDR3 nucleotide sequence: TGTGCCAGCAGCCAAGATCGAGGTGAAAAACTGTTTTTT. Supplemented by reference TRBV14 and TRBJ1-4, the full variable domain reads EAGVTQFPSHSVIEKGQTVTLRCDPISGHDNLYWYRRVMGKEIKFLLHFVKESKQDESGMPNNRFLAERTGGTYSTLKVQPAELEDSGVYFCASSQDRGEKLFFGSGTQLSVL.

This clonotype has a handful of counts. The chain combines TRBV7-2 with TRBJ2-4; D may be TRBD2 (6 bases). Germline values: CDR1 SGHTA, CDR2 FQGNSA. This CDR3 has 13 amino acids. Between the trimmed V and J ends, which lost 1 base and 8 bases, there was a span of 9 bases. CDR3 amino acids: CASSLDGSDIQYF. DNA for the CDR3: TGTGCCAGCAGCTTAGACGGGAGCGACATTCAGTACTTC. Using reference TRBV7-2 and TRBJ2-4 for the parts outside the CDR3, the full variable domain is GAGVSQSPSNKVTEKGKDVELRCDPISGHTALYWYRQSLGQGLEFLIYFQGNSAPDKSGLPSDRFSAERTGGSVSTLTIQRTQQEDSAVYLCASSLDGSDIQYFGAGTRLSVL.

This clonotype was seen at least ten times. The chain carries TRBV18 and TRBJ2-7; D call uncertain. The CDR3 runs 13 residues. Trimming took 3 bases from V and 1 from J, leaving 7 bases between them. Looked up from germline, CDR1 is KGHSH and CDR2 is LQKENI. Here the CDR3 reads CASSPIRSYEQYF. In DNA form, the CDR3 reads TGTGCCAGCTCACCCATCAGGTCCTACGAGCAGTACTTC.

There are a few counts of this clonotype. The chain links TRBV6-2 or TRBV6-3 to TRBJ1-1; 10 bases fit TRBD1. Per germline, CDR1 MNHEY and CDR2 SVGEGT. This CDR3 has 13 residues. Trimming cost V 6 bases and J 4 bases; bases outside gene matches: 2. DNA of the CDR3: TGTGCCAGCAGGGGACAGGGGATCACTGAAGCTTTCTTT. Translated, it gives CASRGQGITEAFF.

V usage is TRBV6-1 and J usage is TRBJ2-3, with TRBD1 identical over 11 bases. This CDR3 region has 16 residues. CDR1 is MNHNS, CDR2 SASEGT, per germline. With 4 bases clipped from V and 0 bases from J, the junction kept 3 bases outside the gene matches. The CDR3 DNA reads TGTGCCAGCAGTGTAGGGACAGGGGGGAGCACAGATACGCAGTATTTT. This translates into CASSVGTGGSTDTQYF.

This clonotype has at least ten counts. The chain carries TRBV7-8 and TRBJ2-2; 8 positions match TRBD1. Germline V CDR1 and CDR2: SGHVS, FQNEAQ. J was trimmed by 6 bases and V by 5 bases; bases with no gene match: 11. This CDR3 is 16 amino acids long. The CDR3 nucleotides are TGTGCCAGCAGCCCGTACACGGGACAGGCAGCCGGGGAGCTGTTTTTT. Its translation is CASSPYTGQAAGELFF.

This clonotype has ten or more counts. This chain joins TRBV20-1 and TRBJ2-5; TRBD1 agrees at 8 bases. This CDR3 contains 14 residues. V shed 3 bases and J 4 bases; nucleotides not matched to a gene: 7. Germline V lookup: CDR1 DFQATT, CDR2 SNEGSKA (reference sequence). The chain's CDR3 is CSARDRVGRETQYF. In DNA form, the CDR3 reads TGCAGTGCTAGGGACAGGGTGGGGAGAGAGACCCAGTACTTC.

In this sample, this clonotype turned up a few times. This chain uses TRBV7-2 with TRBJ2-1; 11 bases align to TRBD2. In germline, CDR1 is SGHTA, CDR2 FQGNSA. The CDR3 is made up of 15 amino acids. J lost 8 bases, V lost 2 bases, and 5 bases had no gene match. The CDR3 sequence: CASSLSGLAGHEQFF. CDR3 nucleotides: TGTGCCAGCAGCTTAAGCGGACTAGCGGGTCATGAGCAGTTCTTC. The whole variable domain, remainder taken from reference TRBV7-2 and TRBJ2-1, is GAGVSQSPSNKVTEKGKDVELRCDPISGHTALYWYRQSLGQGLEFLIYFQGNSAPDKSGLPSDRFSAERTGGSVSTLTIQRTQQEDSAVYLCASSLSGLAGHEQFFGPGTRLTVL.

This clonotype was recorded a few times. The chain couples TRBV20-1 to TRBJ1-1; D gene uncertain. CDR3 length: 13 residues. The germline V gene encodes CDR1 DFQATT and CDR2 SNEGSKA (reference sequence). V was pared by 0 bases and J by 10 bases, with 15 bases between. CDR3 coding DNA: TGCAGTGCTAGAGATAGTACTCCGGGTGGAGCTTTCTTT. This encodes CSARDSTPGGAFF.

V and J are TRBV20-1 and TRBJ2-3; unclear D gene. V was clipped by 6 bases and J by 5 bases, with 18 bases between them. This CDR3 is 14 amino acids long. Germline V gives CDR1 DFQATT, CDR2 SNEGSKA (reference sequence). For the CDR3, the DNA is TGCAGTGCAAGCGTTTTGGTCGCCGAAGATACGCAGTATTTT. Amino acid sequence: CSASVLVAEDTQYF.

This clonotype has a count of ten or more. V gene TRBV6-1 combines with J gene TRBJ2-3; D is ambiguous. The CDR3 runs 14 residues. V gave up 5 bases and J gave up 0 bases, with 9 bases separating them. Germline values: CDR1 MNHNS, CDR2 SASEGT. The CDR3 coding sequence is TGTGCCAGCAGTAAAACTTGGAGCACAGATACGCAGTATTTT. This sequence encodes CASSKTWSTDTQYF.

This clonotype was counted at least ten times. This chain uses TRBV6-1 with TRBJ2-5; 7 bases align to TRBD2. V shed 7 bases and J 0 bases; nucleotides not matched to a gene: 8. The CDR3 length is 15 residues. The germline V gene encodes CDR1 MNHNS and CDR2 SASEGT. The CDR3 sequence: CASTTYGGYQETQYF. DNA of the CDR3: TGTGCCAGCACCACTTACGGGGGGTACCAAGAGACCCAGTACTTC.

V gene TRBV27 combines with J gene TRBJ2-7; D is perhaps TRBD1 (6 bases). CDR1 and CDR2 from the germline V gene are MNHEY and SMNVEV (reference sequence). V lost 7 bases, J lost 7 bases, and 11 bases lay in between. The CDR3 sequence is 11 residues long. The CDR3 loop is CASTQGREQYF. CDR3 bases: TGTGCCAGCACACAGGGTAGGGAGCAGTACTTC.